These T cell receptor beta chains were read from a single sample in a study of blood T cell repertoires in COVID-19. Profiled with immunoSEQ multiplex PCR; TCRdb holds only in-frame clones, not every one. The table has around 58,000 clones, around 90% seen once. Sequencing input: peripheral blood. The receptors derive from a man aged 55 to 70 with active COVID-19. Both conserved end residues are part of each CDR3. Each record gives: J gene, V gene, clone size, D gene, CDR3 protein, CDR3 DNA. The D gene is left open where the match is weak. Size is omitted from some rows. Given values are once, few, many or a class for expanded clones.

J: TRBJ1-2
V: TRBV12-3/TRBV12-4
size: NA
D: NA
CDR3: CASSLGAGLGYTF
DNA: TGTGCCAGCAGTTTAGGGGCAGGGCTGGGCTACACCTTC

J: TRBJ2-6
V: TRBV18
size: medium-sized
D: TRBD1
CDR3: CASSQGASGANVLTF
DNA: TGTGCCAGCTCACAGGGGGCATCTGGGGCCAACGTCCTGACTTTC

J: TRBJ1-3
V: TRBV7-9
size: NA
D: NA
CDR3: CASSPQIQQINSGNTIYF
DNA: TGTGCCAGCAGCCCACAAATACAACAAATAAACTCTGGAAACACCATATATTTT

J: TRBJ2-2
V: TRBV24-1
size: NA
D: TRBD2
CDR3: CATTNDLAGGPNTGELFF
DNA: TGTGCCACCACCAATGACTTGGCGGGAGGGCCGAACACCGGGGAGCTGTTTTTT

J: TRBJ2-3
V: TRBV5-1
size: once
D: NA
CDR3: CASSPGLLMEDTQYF
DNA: TGCGCCAGCAGTCCGGGACTTTTGATGGAGGATACGCAGTATTTT

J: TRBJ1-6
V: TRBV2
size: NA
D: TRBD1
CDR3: CASRTGDYNSPLHF
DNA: TGTGCCAGCCGGACAGGGGACTATAATTCACCCCTCCACTTT

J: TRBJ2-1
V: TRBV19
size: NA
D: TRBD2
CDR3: CASSIGGGTYNEQFF
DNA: TGTGCCAGTAGTATCGGCGGGGGAACATACAATGAGCAGTTCTTC

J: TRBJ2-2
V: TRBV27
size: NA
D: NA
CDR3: CASSFLGGRAGELFF
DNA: TGTGCCAGCAGTTTTCTGGGGGGGCGAGCCGGGGAGCTGTTTTTT

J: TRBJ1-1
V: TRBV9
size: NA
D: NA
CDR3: CASSVGEGGTEAFF
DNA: TGTGCCAGCAGCGTAGGGGAAGGGGGCACTGAAGCTTTCTTT

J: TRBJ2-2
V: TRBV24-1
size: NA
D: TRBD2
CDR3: CATSDLSGGATGELFF
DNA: TGTGCCACCAGTGATTTATCCGGGGGGGCTACCGGGGAGCTGTTTTTT

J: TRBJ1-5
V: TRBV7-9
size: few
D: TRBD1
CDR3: CASSPGTGNNQPQHF
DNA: TGTGCCAGCAGTCCGGGGACAGGGAACAATCAGCCCCAGCATTTT

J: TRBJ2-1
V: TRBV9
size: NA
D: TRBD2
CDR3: CASSLQPGLEGSSYNEQFF
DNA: TGTGCCAGCAGCCTACAGCCCGGACTAGAAGGGAGCTCCTACAATGAGCAGTTCTTC

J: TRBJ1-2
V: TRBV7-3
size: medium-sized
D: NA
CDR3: CASSLTQANGYTF
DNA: TGTGCCAGCAGCTTAACGCAGGCCAATGGCTACACCTTC

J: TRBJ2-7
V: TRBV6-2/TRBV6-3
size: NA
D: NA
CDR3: CASSNSYEQYF
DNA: TGTGCCAGCAGTAACAGCTACGAGCAGTACTTC

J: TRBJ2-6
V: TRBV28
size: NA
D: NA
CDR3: CASSLWSGTGANVLTF
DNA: TGTGCCAGCAGTTTATGGTCCGGGACTGGGGCCAACGTCCTGACTTTC

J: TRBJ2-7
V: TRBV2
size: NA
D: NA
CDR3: CASSADFYEQYF
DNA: TGTGCCAGCAGTGCAGATTTCTACGAGCAGTACTTC

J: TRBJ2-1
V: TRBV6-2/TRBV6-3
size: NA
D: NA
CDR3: CASSLIQGLVSYNEQFF
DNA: TGTGCCAGCAGTTTGATACAGGGATTAGTATCCTACAATGAGCAGTTCTTC

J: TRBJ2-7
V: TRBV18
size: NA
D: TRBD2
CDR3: CASTGEGANSYEQYF
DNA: TGTGCCAGCACCGGGGAGGGTGCTAACTCCTACGAGCAGTACTTC

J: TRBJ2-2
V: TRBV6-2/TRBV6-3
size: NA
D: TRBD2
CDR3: CASSPDYASGRVVFF
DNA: TGTGCCAGCAGTCCGGACTACGCTAGCGGGAGGGTCGTGTTTTTT

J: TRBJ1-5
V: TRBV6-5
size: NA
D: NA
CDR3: CASSSHQGRASQPQHF
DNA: TGTGCCAGCAGTTCCCATCAGGGCAGGGCAAGTCAGCCCCAGCATTTT

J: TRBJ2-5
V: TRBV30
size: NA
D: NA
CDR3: CARSRGAGQETQYF
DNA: TGTGCCCGATCCCGGGGGGCCGGTCAAGAGACCCAGTACTTC

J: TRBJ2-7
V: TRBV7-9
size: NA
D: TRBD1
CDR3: CASSLGPGQGTYEQYF
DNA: TGTGCCAGCAGCTTAGGCCCGGGACAGGGGACCTACGAGCAGTACTTC

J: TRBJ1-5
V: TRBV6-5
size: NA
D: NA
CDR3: CASSQTGRGQPQHF
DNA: TGTGCCAGCAGCCAAACAGGGAGGGGTCAGCCCCAGCATTTT

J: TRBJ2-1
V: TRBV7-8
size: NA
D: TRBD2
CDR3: CASSSGGSGNEQFF
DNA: TGTGCCAGCAGCTCAGGCGGTAGCGGGAATGAGCAGTTCTTC

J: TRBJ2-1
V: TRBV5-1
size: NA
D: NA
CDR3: CASSGHSSYNEQFF
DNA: TGCGCCAGCTCTGGACACAGCTCCTACAATGAGCAGTTCTTC

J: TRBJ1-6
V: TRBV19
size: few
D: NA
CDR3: CASSLKTASNSPLHF
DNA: TGTGCCAGTAGTCTTAAGACAGCTTCTAATTCACCCCTCCACTTT

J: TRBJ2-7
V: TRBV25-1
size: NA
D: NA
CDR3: CASSPNRERTYEQYF
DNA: TGTGCCAGCAGTCCCAACCGGGAGAGGACCTACGAGCAGTACTTC

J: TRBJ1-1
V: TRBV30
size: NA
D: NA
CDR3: CAWSKDSEAFF
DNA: TGTGCCTGGAGTAAAGACAGCGAAGCTTTCTTT

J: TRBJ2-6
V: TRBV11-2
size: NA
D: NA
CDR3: CASSPRGSGANVLTF
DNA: TGTGCCAGCAGCCCTCGGGGCTCTGGGGCCAACGTCCTGACTTTC

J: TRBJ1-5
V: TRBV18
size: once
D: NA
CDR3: CASSPGLARRVVDQPQHF
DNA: TGTGCCAGCTCACCAGGTTTAGCGAGGAGGGTGGTGGATCAGCCCCAGCATTTT

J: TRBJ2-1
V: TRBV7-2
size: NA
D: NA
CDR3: CASSLFEARLSEQFF
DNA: TGTGCCAGCAGCCTATTTGAAGCGAGGCTTAGTGAGCAGTTCTTC

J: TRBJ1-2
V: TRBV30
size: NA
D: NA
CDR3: CAWSVPRRVNYGYTF
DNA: TGTGCCTGGAGTGTACCGCGGCGGGTTAACTATGGCTACACCTTC

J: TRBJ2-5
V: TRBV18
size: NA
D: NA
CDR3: CASSPLSEETQYF
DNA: TGTGCCAGCTCACCCCTCTCGGAGGAGACCCAGTACTTC

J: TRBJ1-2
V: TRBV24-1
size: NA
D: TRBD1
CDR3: CATSDLPDRGGINYGYTF
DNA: TGTGCCACCAGTGATTTGCCCGACAGGGGGGGGATAAACTATGGCTACACCTTC

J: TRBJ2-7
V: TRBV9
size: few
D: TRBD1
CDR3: CASSPQGAQAYEQYF
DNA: TGTGCCAGCAGCCCCCAGGGGGCGCAGGCCTACGAGCAGTACTTC

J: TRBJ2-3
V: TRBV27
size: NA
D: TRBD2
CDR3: CASRGLAGSDTQYF
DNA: TGTGCCAGCAGGGGACTAGCGGGATCAGATACGCAGTATTTT

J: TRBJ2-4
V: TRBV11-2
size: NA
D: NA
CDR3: CASSPPPQKDSLAKNIQYF
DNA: TGTGCCAGCAGCCCCCCGCCCCAAAAGGACAGTCTAGCCAAAAACATTCAGTACTTC

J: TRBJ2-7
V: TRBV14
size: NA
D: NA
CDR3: CASSRGVGEQYF
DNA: TGTGCCAGCAGCCGCGGGGTGGGCGAGCAGTACTTC

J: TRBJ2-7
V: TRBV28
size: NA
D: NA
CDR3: CASSFPPGGFGQYF
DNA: TGTGCCAGCAGTTTCCCCCCTGGGGGGTTTGGGCAGTACTTC

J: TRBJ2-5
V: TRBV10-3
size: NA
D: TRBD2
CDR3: CAISEVAGQETQYF
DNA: TGTGCCATCAGTGAGGTAGCGGGTCAAGAGACCCAGTACTTC

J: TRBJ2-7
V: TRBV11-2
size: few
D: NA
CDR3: CASTGRGYEQYF
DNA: TGTGCCAGCACTGGCAGGGGCTACGAGCAGTACTTC